These T cell receptor beta chains were read from a single sample in a study of T cell repertoires in cytomegalovirus infection. A single record per CDR3 protein comes from TCRdb applying MiXCR to the reads. The table shows roughly 80,000 distinct CDR3 sequences, with 24% occurring only once. These receptors' targets are unknown. The material was CD8+ T cells from cultured PBMCs, obtained from culture after CMV antigen stimulation. The receptors here all came from a human donor in good health (CMV status not recorded). Some clones in this sample may be carry-over from other donors' samples. Each CDR3 is given with its conserved first and last residue. D genes are given only for firm matches. Size tells how often a clone was seen (once, few, many) or the class of an expanded clone, and some rows leave it out.

>TRBV6-1|NA|TRBJ2-5|many
CASSEGVGPSRETQYF
TGTGCCAGCAGTGAAGGAGTGGGGCCTTCCCGGGAGACCCAGTACTTC
>TRBV5-4|TRBD1|TRBJ1-1|few
CASSGDSLVNTEAFF
TGTGCCAGCAGCGGGGACAGCCTAGTGAACACTGAAGCTTTCTTT
>TRBV27|TRBD2|TRBJ2-7|NA
CASSETSGIYEQYF
TGTGCCAGCAGCGAGACTAGCGGGATATACGAGCAGTACTTC
>TRBV20-1|TRBD2|TRBJ2-1|NA
CSARDGLAGVDEQFF
TGCAGTGCTAGAGATGGTCTAGCGGGAGTTGATGAGCAGTTCTTC
>TRBV4-3|TRBD1|TRBJ1-4|few
CASSQDPTGTVNEKLFF
TGCGCCAGCAGCCAAGATCCCACCGGGACAGTTAATGAAAAACTGTTTTTT
>TRBV7-2|TRBD2|TRBJ2-3|many
CASSLVWGGVTDTQYF
TGTGCCAGCAGCTTAGTATGGGGGGGGGTCACAGATACGCAGTATTTT
>TRBV5-1|NA|TRBJ2-2|NA
CASSFLTSNTGELFF
TGCGCCAGCAGCTTCTTGACTTCGAACACCGGGGAGCTGTTTTTT
>TRBV4-1|NA|TRBJ2-2|few
CASSQESYGGELFF
TGCGCCAGCAGCCAGGAATCGTATGGAGGGGAGCTGTTTTTT
>TRBV4-1|TRBD1|TRBJ2-5|few
CASSQEGTGWEETQYF
TGCGCCAGCAGCCAAGAAGGGACAGGGTGGGAAGAGACCCAGTACTTC
>TRBV6-2/TRBV6-3|NA|TRBJ1-1|few
CASSYAGQDMNTEAFF
TGTGCCAGCAGTTATGCGGGACAAGACATGAACACTGAAGCTTTCTTT
>TRBV7-9|TRBD1|TRBJ1-1|many
CASSLTGGDTEAFF
TGTGCCAGCAGCTTAACAGGGGGCGATACTGAAGCTTTCTTT
>TRBV7-8|NA|TRBJ2-5|NA
CASSLAGPERIQYF
TGTGCCAGCAGCTTAGCGGGGCCCGAAAGGATCCAGTACTTC
>TRBV29-1|TRBD2|TRBJ2-4|NA
CSVERTSGGKNIQYF
TGCAGCGTTGAGAGGACTAGCGGGGGCAAAAACATTCAGTACTTC
>TRBV7-6|NA|TRBJ1-1|many
CASSLAPFMNTEAFF
TGTGCCAGCAGCTTAGCGCCGTTCATGAACACTGAAGCTTTCTTT
>TRBV7-9|NA|TRBJ2-7|many
CASSSAGQTAPYEQYF
TGTGCCAGCAGCTCAGCAGGTCAGACCGCCCCCTACGAGCAGTACTTC
>TRBV6-5|NA|TRBJ1-2|NA
CASSQDSRYGYTF
TGTGCCAGCAGCCAGGACAGCCGCTATGGCTACACCTTC
>TRBV25-1|NA|TRBJ1-2|NA
CASSEFAGNPNYGYTF
TGTGCCAGCAGTGAATTTGCGGGGAACCCTAACTATGGCTACACCTTC
>TRBV7-6|NA|TRBJ1-4|many
CASSSDMSEDEKLFF
TGTGCCAGCAGCTCAGACATGTCGGAGGATGAAAAACTGTTTTTT
>TRBV4-1|TRBD2|TRBJ2-1|few
CASSPGLGRFF
TGTGCCAGCAGCCCGGGACTAGGGCGGTTCTTC
>TRBV12-3/TRBV12-4|TRBD2|TRBJ2-2|few
CASRPPTSGGTGELFF
TGTGCCAGCAGGCCCCCAACTAGCGGGGGTACCGGGGAGCTGTTTTTT
>TRBV5-6|NA|TRBJ1-5|NA
CASSLSGQLRPQPQHF
TGTGCCAGCAGCTTATCCGGACAGTTGCGCCCTCAGCCCCAGCATTTT
>TRBV7-9|NA|TRBJ2-1|NA
CASSLARGNYNEQFF
TGTGCCAGCAGCTTAGCGAGAGGGAACTACAATGAGCAGTTCTTC
>TRBV25-1|NA|TRBJ1-2|few
CASSDMVGDTAVIEGYTF
TGTGCCAGCAGTGATATGGTAGGGGACACCGCGGTGATAGAAGGCTACACCTTC
>TRBV29-1|TRBD1|TRBJ2-3|few
CSVEDPGQGGRWTQYF
TGCAGCGTTGAAGATCCCGGACAGGGGGGGAGATGGACGCAGTATTTT
>TRBV11-2|NA|TRBJ1-4|few
CASSPPVGQTNEKLFF
TGTGCCAGCAGCCCCCCGGTGGGGCAGACTAATGAAAAACTGTTTTTT
>TRBV27|NA|TRBJ2-2|NA
CASSLLEDSNTGELFF
TGTGCCAGCAGTTTATTGGAGGATTCGAACACCGGGGAGCTGTTTTTT